This passage covers 2 T cell receptor beta chains from one sample sequenced in a study of TET2 disruption in CD19-targeted CAR T cells. Using immunoSEQ multiplex PCR, the repertoire was profiled, and TCRdb retains in-frame clones only, with some absent. The sample data list under 30,000 clones. Treatment: autologous CTL019 cells: CD19 CAR with 4-1BB and CD3 zeta domains. Antigens for these TCRs are unknown. This sample comprised CD8- CAR+ T cells sorted from cultured blood T cells, obtained for CD19 CAR T cell therapy. Subset in this sample: CD8-negative CAR-positive T cells from the infusion product. All receptors derive from a man aged 70 or older with chronic lymphocytic leukemia.

As to this clone: The read terminates 3 residues before the CDR3 end, so the remaining end is supplied by the germline J gene. The chain links TRBV12-3 or TRBV12-4 to TRBJ1-1, with a tentative D call TRBD1 (6 bases). The CDR3 loop spans 15 amino acids. The germline V and J ends were trimmed by 2 bases and 1 base, with 11 bases remaining between them. The CDR3 bases that were read are TGTGCCAGCAGTTTATCAGGGGCGGGGAACACTGAA. Its translation is CASSLSGAGNTE. The entire CDR3 protein is CASSLSGAGNTEAFF.

As to this clone: The CDR3 is cut off 3 residues early in the read; its end comes from the germline J gene. The J gene is TRBJ1-1, the V gene TRBV2; D might be TRBD1 (6 bases). The CDR3 is made up of 14 amino acids. From germline, CDR1 is SNHLY and CDR2 FYNNEI. The CDR3 DNA, read in part, is TGTGCCAGCAGCTGGGGGGGCTCCGGCTATGGC. Amino acids: CASSWGGSGYG. Given in full, the CDR3 is CASSWGGSGYGAFF.